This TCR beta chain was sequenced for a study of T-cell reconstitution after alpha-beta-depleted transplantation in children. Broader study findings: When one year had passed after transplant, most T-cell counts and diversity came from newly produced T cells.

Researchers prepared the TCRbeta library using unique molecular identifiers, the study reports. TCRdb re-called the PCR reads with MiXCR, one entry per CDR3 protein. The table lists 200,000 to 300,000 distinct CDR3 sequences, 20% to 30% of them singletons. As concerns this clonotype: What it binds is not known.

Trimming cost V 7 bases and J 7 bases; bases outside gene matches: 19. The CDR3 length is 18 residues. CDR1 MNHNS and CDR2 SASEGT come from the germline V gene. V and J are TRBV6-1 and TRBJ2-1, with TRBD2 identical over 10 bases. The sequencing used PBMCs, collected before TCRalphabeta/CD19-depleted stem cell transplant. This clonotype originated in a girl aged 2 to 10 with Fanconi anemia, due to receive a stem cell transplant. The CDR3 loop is CASTNRPSSGSLWNEQFF. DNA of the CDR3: TGTGCCAGCACCAACAGGCCATCTAGCGGGAGTCTTTGGAATGAGCAGTTCTTC.